Below are 15 T cell receptor beta chains sequenced from a single sample in a study of cytomegalovirus exposure and HLA in healthy donors. Use of 60 Vbeta and 13 Jbeta primers characterized the PCR. The method was immunoSEQ multiplex PCR; TCRdb's version includes in-frame clones alone and lacks a portion of them. The profile covers some 200,000 clones, with roughly 80% appearing a single time and more than 1.3% taken by the ten largest. Sequencing was carried out using PBMCs. The receptors derive from a girl between 5 and 17 years old in good health and CMV-seronegative.

The V gene is TRBV27, the J gene TRBJ2-7, with TRBD2 matching 11 bases. This CDR3 is 15 amino acids long. The junction had 3 bases not matched to a gene; V was cut back by 4 bases and J by 1 base. The germline V gene encodes CDR1 MNHEY and CDR2 SMNVEV (reference sequence). CDR3 sequence reads: CASSYTSGGSYEQYF. CDR3 DNA sequence: TGTGCCAGCAGTTATACTAGCGGGGGTTCCTACGAGCAGTACTTC.

The chain carries TRBV21-1 and TRBJ2-5; the D segment call TRBD1 is taken from the table without a DNA check. TRBV21-1 is noted as a pseudogene. The CDR3 has 15 amino acids. The CDR3 bases are TGTGCCAGCAGCCAAAAAGACAGGGTCGGTGAGACCCAGTACTTC. Translation: CASSQKDRVGETQYF.

The sample holds one count of this clone. The CDR3 DNA sequence: TGCGCCAGCAGCCAAGTAGACCCAGGCATCGGAGGCTACACCTTC. This encodes CASSQVDPGIGGYTF. V and J are TRBV4-3 and TRBJ1-2; D unclear. Trimming left V 1 base short and J 8 bases short, with 17 bases between. The germline V gene has CDR1 LGHNA and CDR2 YSLEER. This CDR3 comprises 15 residues.

The chain combines TRBV19 with TRBJ2-3; weak D call: TRBD1 (6 bases). The CDR3 loop spans 16 amino acids. V was shortened by 1 base and J by 2 bases, with 13 bases between the two germline ends. Per the germline V gene, CDR1 is LNHDA and CDR2 is SQIVND (reference sequence). The CDR3 here is CASSIGRQGPTDTQYF. CDR3 bases: TGTGCCAGTAGTATAGGGAGGCAGGGGCCCACAGATACGCAGTATTTT. The whole variable domain, filled in from reference TRBV19 and TRBJ2-3, reads DGGITQSPKYLFRKEGQNVTLSCEQNLNHDAMYWYRQDPGQGLRLIYYSQIVNDFQKGDIAEGYSVSREKKESFPLTVTSAQKNPTAFYLCASSIGRQGPTDTQYFGPGTRLTVL.

Here the CDR3 reads CATGLGETQYF. CDR3 nucleotide sequence: TGTGCCACCGGACTAGGGGAGACCCAGTACTTC. V is TRBV2 and J is TRBJ2-5, with TRBD2 matching over 7 bases. The germline CDR1 and CDR2 sequences are SNHLY and FYNNEI. With V trimmed by 10 bases and J by 5 bases, 4 bases remained unmatched. The CDR3 has 11 residues.

The sample holds a few counts of this clone. This sequence joins TRBV19 and TRBJ1-1; D unclear. Germline V gene sequence: CDR1 LNHDA, CDR2 SQIVND (reference sequence). This CDR3 comprises 15 residues. Trimming shortened V by 1 base and J by 0 bases, and 9 bases separated the two germline ends. CDR3 coding DNA: TGTGCCAGTAGTATAGTTGCGGTGATGAACACTGAAGCTTTCTTT. Protein: CASSIVAVMNTEAFF.

In its sample, this clone was seen once. J is TRBJ1-2 and V is TRBV18; TRBD1 aligns across 8 bases. The germline CDR1 and CDR2 sequences are KGHSH and LQKENI. After removal of 0 bases from V and 5 bases from J, the junction contained 8 bases not matched to a gene. The CDR3 covers 16 residues. Written as DNA, the CDR3 is TGTGCCAGCTCACCACCCGGGACAGGACCTCTTTATGGCTACACCTTC. As protein: CASSPPGTGPLYGYTF.

The CDR3 nucleotides read TGCAGCGTTGAAGATGGGACACCCTATGGCTACACCTTC. Translating it yields CSVEDGTPYGYTF. This chain connects TRBV29-1 to TRBJ1-2, with a tentative D call TRBD1 (6 bases). Germline V CDR1 and CDR2: SQVTM, ANQGSEA. V was clipped by 0 bases and J by 4 bases, with 9 bases between them. CDR3 length: 13 residues.

Worth noting for this clone: Within the sample, other DNA sequences also encode this same CDR3. The chain carries TRBV10-3 and TRBJ2-7; D is perhaps TRBD2 (6 bases). This CDR3 has 14 residues. Germline CDR1 and CDR2: ENHRY and SYGVKD. The V gene lost 0 bases and the J gene lost 3 bases, with 9 bases spanning the gap. CDR3 sequence reads: CAISESGGSYEQYF. DNA for the CDR3: TGTGCCATCAGTGAGTCCGGGGGTAGCTACGAGCAGTACTTC.

V usage is TRBV6-6 and J usage is TRBJ1-4; 7 bases are a match to TRBD1. V lost 4 bases to trimming and J lost 4 bases; unmatched junction nucleotides: 3. This CDR3 region has 14 residues. Germline loops: CDR1 MNHNY, CDR2 SVGAGI (reference sequence). CDR3 bases: TGTGCCAGCAGTTCGGACAGGCGTAATGAAAAACTGTTTTTT. Translation gives CASSSDRRNEKLFF.

The rearrangement uses TRBV5-6 and TRBJ2-7; D is possibly TRBD1 (7 bases). This CDR3 comprises 15 residues. Germline CDR1 is SGHDT and CDR2 is YYEEEE. V was trimmed by 6 bases and J by 6 bases, leaving 22 bases between them. CDR3 nucleotide sequence: TGTGCCAGCACCCCCCTGGGGGGACAGACCCCCGAGCAGTACTTC. Translation gives CASTPLGGQTPEQYF.

This chain uses TRBV10-3 with TRBJ1-1; possible D gene TRBD1, 5 bases. The V and J ends lost 2 bases and 6 bases respectively, with 10 bases between them. The CDR3 has 13 residues. Germline V gives CDR1 ENHRY, CDR2 SYGVKD. The CDR3 sequence is CAISEGGISEAFF. The CDR3 DNA sequence: TGTGCCATCAGTGAGGGGGGGATTTCTGAAGCTTTCTTT.

The genes are TRBV18 and TRBJ1-4, with D possibly being TRBD1 (6 bases). The CDR3 length is 14 residues. The germline V gene has CDR1 KGHSH and CDR2 LQKENI. Trimming removed 2 bases at V and 7 bases at J, with 11 bases between. DNA for the CDR3: TGTGCCAGCTCACCAAGAGGGGGGGGTGAAAAACTGTTTTTT. Protein sequence: CASSPRGGGEKLFF.

This chain links TRBV30 with TRBJ2-3; 7 positions agree with TRBD2. Per germline, CDR1 GTSNPN and CDR2 SVGIG (reference sequence). Trimming removed 3 bases from V and 6 bases from J; junction bases left unmatched: 12. This CDR3 region has 15 residues. The DNA for the CDR3 is TGTGCCTGGAGCGCACAGACTAGCATAGGGGATACGCAGTATTTT. It is translated as CAWSAQTSIGDTQYF.

The chain carries TRBV5-6 and TRBJ1-1; 7 nucleotides line up with TRBD1. V was pared by 2 bases and J by 11 bases, with 12 bases of the junction left unmatched. The CDR3 is 14 amino acids. Germline V gene lookup returns CDR1 SGHDT and CDR2 YYEEEE. For the CDR3, the DNA is TGTGCCAGCAGCTTCGCTACAGGGGCGGATTCGGCTTTCTTT. Its protein product is CASSFATGADSAFF.